This note documents a single T cell receptor (beta chain) sequence. Its antigen target is currently unknown. The input lacks base qualities; no much larger clone sits a single base away. This sample is drawn from a study of identical twins (dated by TCRdb to 2016 to 2017). Regarding the complete study: TCR alpha and beta repertoires from monozygotic twins, unrelated adults of various ages and cord blood were deep-sequenced to test whether fetal clonotypes persist. Replicate twin experiments were performed at different times using different library preparation protocols to rule out contamination.

General conclusions and limits of the study: Compared with coincidental sharing between unrelated individuals, out-of-frame TCR alpha sequences shared between twins showed an excess of sequences with low generation probability. Fewer insertions were carried by abundant cord blood beta clonotypes; a weaker similar trend was observed in young adult naive repertoires, while no such trend was observed in memory repertoires. A weaker excess of twin sharing was found in beta out-of-frame sequences because the signal-to-noise ratio was lowered by fewer shared sequences. Invariant T cells such as MAIT and iNKT could partly confound zero-insertion analyses, although diverse VJ usage argued against such confounding for most clonotypes. Because the same donors could not be followed over many years, conclusions were based on cross-sectional statistical analysis. In monozygotic twins, recombination models systematically underestimated out-of-frame TCR alpha sharing, but the models matched the sharing seen between unrelated individuals.

Every donor in the study was a healthy Caucasian. Three pairs of female monozygotic twins, all aged about 18 to 29 years, made up the twin cohort. Positive isolation kits from Invitrogen were used to isolate the CD4+ and CD8+ T cell populations. From its cysteine to its phenylalanine, the CDR3 spans 14 amino acids. The sequence is cut down to CDR3 DNA, 42 bases in frame from base 1. Based on the germline V gene (reference sequence), the CDR1 and CDR2 sequences are DFQATT and SNEGSKA. The V end gives up 1 base and the J end 7 bases, leaving 4 bases in the junction not matched to a gene. Receptor libraries were prepared by 5' RACE. Data came from an Illumina HiSeq 2000. Template switching introduced a universal primer binding site; the final cDNA contained a unique molecular identifier, enabling accurate counting of TCR cDNA molecules. Specific primers in the conserved constant-segment region were used to synthesize first-strand cDNA for TCR alpha and beta chains. To control for contamination, every cDNA library was double barcoded, receiving both a SMART-Mk sample barcode and Illumina barcodes. Two successive PCR steps introduced TruSeq adapter sequences along with Illumina sample barcodes. The Illumina HiSeq platform was used with custom primers to sequence TCR alpha and beta cDNA libraries. The paper's data handling went like this. MiGEC processed the raw reads to extract unique molecular identifiers, while MiXCR was used to determine the CDR3 positions. Recombination models were inferred per individual with the repgenHMM and IGoR tools using an EM algorithm. Shared clonotype analysis was performed with the tcR package in R, normalizing sharing by the product of cloneset sizes. To study raw recombination free of thymic and clonal selection effects, out-of-frame nonproductive sequences were analyzed. TCRdb took the public reads, trimmed them with fastp at Q25, ran MiXCR for clone calling and kept in-frame beta chains. Every CDR3 protein is listed once, alongside the most common genes and DNA of its rows. These V and J calls derive from TCRdb rather than the authors' analysis. Within this sample are roughly 500,000 distinct CDR3 sequences, with around 20% of them counted one time only. About 0.99% of the sample is taken by the ten largest.

This same sample was also part of a study on T cells expressing NK-cell markers. Per that second paper: TCR beta-chain repertoires were profiled in sorted CD3+CD56+NKG2C+, CD3+CD56+NKG2C- and CD3+CD56-NKG2C+ T-cell subsets from eight donors. Among the eight sequenced donors, only one was HCMV-seronegative, while the other seven were HCMV-seropositive. To restrict sorting to alphabetaTCR-expressing T cells, an anti-gammadeltaTCR antibody was added in several experiments. In six donors, the dominant CD3+CD56+NKG2C+ clonotypes were among the top 10 CD8+ clonotypes and accounted for about 1.0-7.0% of CD8+ T cells. Those dominant clonotypes were again the most abundant among CD3+CD56-NKG2C+ cells in a few donors, at roughly 28.3-60.1%. It remained unclear whether the expanded NKG2C-expressing T cell clones were specific for HCMV antigens. The study sequenced eight donors, all healthy volunteers chosen at random: three men and five women. HCMV serostatus was determined by detecting HCMV-specific IgG in serum with a commercial ELISA kit. Reads were demultiplexed and grouped by UMI with MIGEC, and clonotypes were assembled and quantified with MiTCR. To exclude erroneous sequences, any TCR cDNA sequence not supported by at least two reads was discarded. The tcR package was used for downstream repertoire analysis, and clonotypes were matched between fractions using CDR3 nucleotide sequence together with V segment. Antigen specificity was annotated against VDJdb with VDJmatch, allowing one amino acid substitution in CDR3.

Sequencing was carried out using CD4+ T cells sorted from blood. The chain employs TRBV20-1 and TRBJ1-6; the junction holds 7 bases that match TRBD1. The TCR was taken from a woman aged 18-35 years in good health. The nucleotides read TGCAGTGCTAGAGCTACGGGACAGAATTCACCCCTCCACTTT. This yields the protein CSARATGQNSPLHF.